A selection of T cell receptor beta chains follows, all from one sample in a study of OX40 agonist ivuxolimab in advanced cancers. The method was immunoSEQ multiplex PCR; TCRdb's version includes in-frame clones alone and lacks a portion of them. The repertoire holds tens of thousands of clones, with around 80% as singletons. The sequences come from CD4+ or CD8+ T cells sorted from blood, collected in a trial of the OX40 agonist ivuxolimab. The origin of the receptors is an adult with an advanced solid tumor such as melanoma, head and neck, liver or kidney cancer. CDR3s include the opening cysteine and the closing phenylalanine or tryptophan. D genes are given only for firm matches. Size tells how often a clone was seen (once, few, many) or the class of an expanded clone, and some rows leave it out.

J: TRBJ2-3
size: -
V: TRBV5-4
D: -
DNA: TGTGCCAGCAGCTTGGACTGGAGACAGAGCACAGATACGCAGTATTTT
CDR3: CASSLDWRQSTDTQYF

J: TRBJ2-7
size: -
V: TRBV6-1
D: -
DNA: TGTGCCAGCAAACAAGAAGGACAAACCTACGAGCAGTACTTC
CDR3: CASKQEGQTYEQYF

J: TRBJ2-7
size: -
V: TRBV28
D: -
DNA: TGTGCCAGCAGTTTATCCCCGTCCTACGAGCAGTACTTC
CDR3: CASSLSPSYEQYF

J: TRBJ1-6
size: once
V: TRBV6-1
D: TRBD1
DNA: TGTGCCAGCAGTGTTCGGTCGGGACAGGGAAATTCACCCCTCCACTTT
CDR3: CASSVRSGQGNSPLHF

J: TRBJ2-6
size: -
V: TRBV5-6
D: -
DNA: TGTGCCAGCAGCTTGGGGGTCTACCGTCATGGGGCCAACGTCCTGACTTTC
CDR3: CASSLGVYRHGANVLTF

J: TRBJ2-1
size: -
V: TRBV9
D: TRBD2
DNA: TGTGCCAGCAGCGTCACGGGAGGTGTTTACAATGAGCAGTTCTTC
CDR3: CASSVTGGVYNEQFF

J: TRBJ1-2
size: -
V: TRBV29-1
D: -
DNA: TGCAGCGTTGGGGACACCGATGGCTACACCTTC
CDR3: CSVGDTDGYTF

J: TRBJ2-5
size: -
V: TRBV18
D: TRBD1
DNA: TGTGCCAGCTCACCACGGCTACAGGGGGCGAAAGAGACCCAGTACTTC
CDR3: CASSPRLQGAKETQYF

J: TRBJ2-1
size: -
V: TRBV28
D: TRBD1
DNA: TGTGCCAGCCATACGGGACAGGGGGCAAATGAGCAGTTCTTC
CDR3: CASHTGQGANEQFF

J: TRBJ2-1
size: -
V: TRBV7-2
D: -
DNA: TGTGCCAGCAGCTTAGCGGGCGGGACCCGAGACGAGCAGTTCTTC
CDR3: CASSLAGGTRDEQFF

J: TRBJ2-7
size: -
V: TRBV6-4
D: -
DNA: TGTGCCAGCAGTGATTCAGGGGGGGGCTACGAGCAGTACTTC
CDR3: CASSDSGGGYEQYF